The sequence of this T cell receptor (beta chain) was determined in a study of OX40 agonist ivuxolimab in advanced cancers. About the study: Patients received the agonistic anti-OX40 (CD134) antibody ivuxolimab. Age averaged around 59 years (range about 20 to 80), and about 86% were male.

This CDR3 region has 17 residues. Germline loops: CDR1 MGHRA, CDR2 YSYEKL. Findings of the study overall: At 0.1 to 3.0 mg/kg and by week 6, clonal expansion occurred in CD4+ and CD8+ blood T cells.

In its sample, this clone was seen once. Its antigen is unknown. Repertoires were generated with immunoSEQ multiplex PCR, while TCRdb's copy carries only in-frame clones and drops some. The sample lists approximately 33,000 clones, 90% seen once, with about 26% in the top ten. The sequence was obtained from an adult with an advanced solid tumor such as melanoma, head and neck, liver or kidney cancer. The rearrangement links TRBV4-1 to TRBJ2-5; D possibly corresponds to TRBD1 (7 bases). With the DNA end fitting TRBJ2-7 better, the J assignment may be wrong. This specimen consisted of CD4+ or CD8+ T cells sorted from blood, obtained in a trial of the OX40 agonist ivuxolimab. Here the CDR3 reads CASSQVRTGAGGYEQYF. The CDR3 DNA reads TGCGCCAGCAGCCAAGTTAGGACAGGTGCCGGGGGCTACGAGCAGTACTTC.